One and the same sample provided the 5 T cell receptor beta chains below, sequenced in a study of blood T cell repertoires in COVID-19. Method: immunoSEQ multiplex PCR; TCRdb's copy keeps in-frame clones and lacks some. Found here are about 240,000 clones, roughly four fifths of them singletons; the top ten hold around 3.5%. Sequenced material: PBMCs or T cells enriched from blood (not recorded which). The receptors shown here come from a woman in her thirties or forties who had been exposed to COVID-19.

The CDR3 DNA sequence: TGTGCCAGCAGTTTACCTAGCGGATACTCCGAGACCCAGTACTTC. The encoded protein is CASSLPSGYSETQYF. The gene calls are TRBV28 and TRBJ2-5, with 7 bases matching TRBD2. This CDR3 is 15 amino acids long. The germline CDR1 and CDR2 sequences are MDHEN and SYDVKM. The J segment lost 5 bases and the V segment lost 2 bases, leaving 8 bases of the junction unmatched.

The chain recombines TRBV4-2 with TRBJ2-5; perhaps TRBD2 as D (6 bases). V lost 4 bases, J lost 5 bases, and 20 bases lay in between. Germline V gives CDR1 LGHNA, CDR2 YNFKEQ. The CDR3 extends over 16 amino acids. In DNA form, the CDR3 reads TGTGCCAGCAGCCTGACTAGTGGTGGTCGAGGCGAGACCCAGTACTTC. Residues: CASSLTSGGRGETQYF.

V usage is TRBV28 and J usage is TRBJ1-1, with a weak D call TRBD1 (6 bases). CDR1 MDHEN and CDR2 SYDVKM come from the germline V gene. This CDR3 has 15 amino acids. Trimming pared 1 base from V and 10 bases from J, leaving 19 bases between. The CDR3 loop reads CASSLYTTGKRRAFF. The CDR3 region has the DNA TGTGCCAGCAGTTTATACACCACAGGGAAGCGGCGAGCTTTCTTT.

This clone was seen just once. This chain joins TRBV28 and TRBJ2-7; 8 bases line up with TRBD2. Trimming cost V 4 bases and J 7 bases; bases outside gene matches: 9. There are 14 residues in the CDR3. Germline-derived CDR1 and CDR2 are MDHEN and SYDVKM. The CDR3 protein is CASSSPGGLWEQYF. In DNA, the CDR3 is TGTGCCAGCAGTTCACCGGGGGGGCTTTGGGAGCAGTACTTC.

The V and J genes are TRBV20-1 and TRBJ2-7, with D unclear. The CDR3 loop spans 11 amino acids. The germline V and J ends were trimmed by 3 bases and 4 bases, with 7 bases remaining between them. Germline CDR1 and CDR2: DFQATT and SNEGSKA (reference sequence). Here the CDR3 reads CSASEQYEQYF. The CDR3 DNA is TGCAGTGCTAGTGAACAGTACGAGCAGTACTTC.